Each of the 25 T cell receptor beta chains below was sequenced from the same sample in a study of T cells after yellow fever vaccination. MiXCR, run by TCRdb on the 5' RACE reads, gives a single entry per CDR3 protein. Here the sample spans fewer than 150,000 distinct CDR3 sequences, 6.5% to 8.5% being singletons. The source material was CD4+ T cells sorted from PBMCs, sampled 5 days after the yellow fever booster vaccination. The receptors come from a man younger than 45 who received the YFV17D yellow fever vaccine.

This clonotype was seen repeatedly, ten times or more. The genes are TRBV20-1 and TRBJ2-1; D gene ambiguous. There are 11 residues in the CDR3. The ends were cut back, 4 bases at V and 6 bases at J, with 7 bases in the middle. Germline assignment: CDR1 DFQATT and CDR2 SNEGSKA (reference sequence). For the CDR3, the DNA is TGCAGTGCTACCCCAACCAATGAGCAGTTCTTC. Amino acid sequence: CSATPTNEQFF.

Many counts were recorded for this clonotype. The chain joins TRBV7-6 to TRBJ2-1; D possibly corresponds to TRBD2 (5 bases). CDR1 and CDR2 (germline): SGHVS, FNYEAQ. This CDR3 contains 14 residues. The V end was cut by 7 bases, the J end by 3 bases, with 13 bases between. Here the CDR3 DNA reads TGTGCCAGCACCACGGGCGGAGGCTACAATGAGCAGTTCTTC. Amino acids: CASTTGGGYNEQFF.

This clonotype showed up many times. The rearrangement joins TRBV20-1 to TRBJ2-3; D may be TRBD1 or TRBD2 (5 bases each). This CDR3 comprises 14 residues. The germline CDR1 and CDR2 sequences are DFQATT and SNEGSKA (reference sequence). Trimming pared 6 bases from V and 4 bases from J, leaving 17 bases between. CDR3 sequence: CSAQRGRSADTQYF. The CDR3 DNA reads TGCAGTGCCCAGAGGGGCAGGTCGGCAGATACGCAGTATTTT.

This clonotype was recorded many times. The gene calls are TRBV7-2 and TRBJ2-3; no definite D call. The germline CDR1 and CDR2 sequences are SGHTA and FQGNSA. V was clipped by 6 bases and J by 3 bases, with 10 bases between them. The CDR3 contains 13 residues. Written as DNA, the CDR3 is TGTGCCAGCAGATACGGACGGACAGATACGCAGTATTTT. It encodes CASRYGRTDTQYF. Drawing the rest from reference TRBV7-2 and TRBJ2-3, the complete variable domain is GAGVSQSPSNKVTEKGKDVELRCDPISGHTALYWYRQSLGQGLEFLIYFQGNSAPDKSGLPSDRFSAERTGGSVSTLTIQRTQQEDSAVYLCASRYGRTDTQYFGPGTRLTVL.

The CDR3 DNA sequence: TGTGCCAGCAGCGTAGGGTTGTCTACTAATGAAAAACTGTTTTTT. Protein product: CASSVGLSTNEKLFF. The chain couples TRBV9 to TRBJ1-4; D is unclear. Trimming removed 0 bases at V and 2 bases at J, with 8 bases between. This CDR3 comprises 15 residues. Germline CDR1 is SGDLS and CDR2 is YYNGEE.

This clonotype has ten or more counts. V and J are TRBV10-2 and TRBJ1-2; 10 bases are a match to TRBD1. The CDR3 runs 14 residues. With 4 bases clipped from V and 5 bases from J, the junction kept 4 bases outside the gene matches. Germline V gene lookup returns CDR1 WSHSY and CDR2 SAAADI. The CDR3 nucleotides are TGCGCCAGCAGTGCGGGACAGGGGAAGTATGGCTACACCTTC. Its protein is CASSAGQGKYGYTF.

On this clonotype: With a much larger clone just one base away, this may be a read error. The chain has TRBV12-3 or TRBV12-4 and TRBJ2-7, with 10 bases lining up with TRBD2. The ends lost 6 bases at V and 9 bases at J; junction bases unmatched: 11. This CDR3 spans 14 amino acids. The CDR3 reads CASRNTGTSDRQYF. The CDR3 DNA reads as TGTGCCAGCAGGAACACCGGGACTAGCGATAGGCAGTACTTC.

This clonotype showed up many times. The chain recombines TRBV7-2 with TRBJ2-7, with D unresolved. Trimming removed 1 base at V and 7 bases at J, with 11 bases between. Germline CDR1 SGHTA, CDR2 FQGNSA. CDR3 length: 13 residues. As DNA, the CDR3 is TGTGCCAGCAGCTTAGAAATGGCGCGGGAGCAGTACTTC. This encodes CASSLEMAREQYF.

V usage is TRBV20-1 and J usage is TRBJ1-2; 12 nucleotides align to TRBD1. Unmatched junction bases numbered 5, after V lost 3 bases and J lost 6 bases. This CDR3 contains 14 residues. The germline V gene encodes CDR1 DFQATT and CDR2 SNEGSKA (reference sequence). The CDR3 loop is CSARTRDRGHGYTF. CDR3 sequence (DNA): TGCAGTGCTAGGACCAGGGACAGGGGGCATGGCTACACCTTC.

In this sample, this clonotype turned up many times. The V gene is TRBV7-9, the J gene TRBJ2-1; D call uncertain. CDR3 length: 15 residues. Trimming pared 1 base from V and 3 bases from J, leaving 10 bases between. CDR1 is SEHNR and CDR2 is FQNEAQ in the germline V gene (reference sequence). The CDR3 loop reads CASSLGLKDYNEQFF. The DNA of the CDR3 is TGTGCCAGCAGCTTAGGACTGAAGGACTACAATGAGCAGTTCTTC.

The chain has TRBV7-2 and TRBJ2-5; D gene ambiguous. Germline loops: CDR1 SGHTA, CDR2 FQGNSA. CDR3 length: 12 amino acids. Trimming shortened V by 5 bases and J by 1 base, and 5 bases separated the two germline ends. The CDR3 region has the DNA TGTGCCAGCAGCCGCTTCCAAGAGACCCAGTACTTC. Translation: CASSRFQETQYF.

CDR3: CAWSSGANVLTF. For the CDR3, the DNA is TGTGCCTGGAGCTCTGGGGCCAACGTCCTGACTTTC. The chain has TRBV30 and TRBJ2-6; no reliable D call. Germline V gene lookup returns CDR1 GTSNPN and CDR2 SVGIG (reference sequence). The V and J ends lost 3 bases and 0 bases respectively, with 0 bases between them. The CDR3 length is 12 residues. Full variable domain (rest looked up from reference TRBV30 and TRBJ2-6): SQTIHQWPATLVQPVGSPLSLECTVEGTSNPNLYWYRQAAGRGLQLLFYSVGIGQISSEVPQNLSASRPQDRQFILSSKKLLLSDSGFYLCAWSSGANVLTFGAGSRLTVL.

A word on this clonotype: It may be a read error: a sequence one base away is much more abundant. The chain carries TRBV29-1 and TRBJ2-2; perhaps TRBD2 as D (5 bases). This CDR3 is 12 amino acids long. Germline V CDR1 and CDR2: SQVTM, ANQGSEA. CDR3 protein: CSGLRTIGELFF. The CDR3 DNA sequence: TGCAGCGGCCTCCGGACCATCGGGGAGCTTTTTTTT.

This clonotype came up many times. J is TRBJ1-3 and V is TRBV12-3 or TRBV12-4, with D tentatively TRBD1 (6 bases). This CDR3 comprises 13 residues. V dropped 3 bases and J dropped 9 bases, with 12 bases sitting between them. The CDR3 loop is CASSLNRAGTIYF. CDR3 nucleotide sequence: TGTGCCAGCAGTTTGAACAGGGCCGGCACCATATATTTT.

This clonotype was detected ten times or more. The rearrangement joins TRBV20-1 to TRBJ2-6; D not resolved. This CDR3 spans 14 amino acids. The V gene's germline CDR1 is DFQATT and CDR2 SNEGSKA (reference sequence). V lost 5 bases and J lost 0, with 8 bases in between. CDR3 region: CSARSLSGANVLTF. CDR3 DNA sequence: TGCAGTGCTCGCTCCCTCTCTGGGGCCAACGTCCTGACTTTC.

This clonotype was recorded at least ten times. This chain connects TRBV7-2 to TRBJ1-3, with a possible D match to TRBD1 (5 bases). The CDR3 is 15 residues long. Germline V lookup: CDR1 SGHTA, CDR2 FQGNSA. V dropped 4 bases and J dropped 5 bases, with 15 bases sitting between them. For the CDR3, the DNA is TGTGCCAGCAGCTGGTACTCCGGGGCCAGAAACACCATATATTTT. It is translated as CASSWYSGARNTIYF. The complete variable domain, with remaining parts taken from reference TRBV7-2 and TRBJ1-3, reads GAGVSQSPSNKVTEKGKDVELRCDPISGHTALYWYRQSLGQGLEFLIYFQGNSAPDKSGLPSDRFSAERTGGSVSTLTIQRTQQEDSAVYLCASSWYSGARNTIYFGEGSWLTVV.

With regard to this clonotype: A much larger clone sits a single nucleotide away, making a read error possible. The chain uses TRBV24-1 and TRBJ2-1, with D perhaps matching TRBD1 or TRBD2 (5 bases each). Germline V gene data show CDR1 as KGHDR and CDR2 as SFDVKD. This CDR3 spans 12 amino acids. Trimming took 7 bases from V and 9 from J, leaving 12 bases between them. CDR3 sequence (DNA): TGTGCCACCAGCCTGGGGGTCAGTGAGCAGTTCTTC. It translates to CATSLGVSEQFF.

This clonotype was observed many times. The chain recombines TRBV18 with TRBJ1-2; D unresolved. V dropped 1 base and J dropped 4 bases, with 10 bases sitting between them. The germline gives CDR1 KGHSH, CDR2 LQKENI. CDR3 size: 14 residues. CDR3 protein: CASSPQADFYGYTF. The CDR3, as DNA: TGTGCCAGCTCACCACAGGCGGATTTCTATGGCTACACCTTC. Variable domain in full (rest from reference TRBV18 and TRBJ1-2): NAGVMQNPRHLVRRRGQEARLRCSPMKGHSHVYWYRQLPEEGLKFMVYLQKENIIDESGMPKERFSAEFPKEGPSILRIQQVVRGDSAAYFCASSPQADFYGYTFGSGTRLTVV.

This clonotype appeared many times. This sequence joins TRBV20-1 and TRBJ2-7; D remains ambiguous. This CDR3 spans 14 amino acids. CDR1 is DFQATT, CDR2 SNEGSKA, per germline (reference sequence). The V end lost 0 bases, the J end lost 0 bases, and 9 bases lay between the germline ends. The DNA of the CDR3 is TGCAGTGCTAGAGATCTCGCCAGCTCCTACGAGCAGTACTTC. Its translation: CSARDLASSYEQYF.

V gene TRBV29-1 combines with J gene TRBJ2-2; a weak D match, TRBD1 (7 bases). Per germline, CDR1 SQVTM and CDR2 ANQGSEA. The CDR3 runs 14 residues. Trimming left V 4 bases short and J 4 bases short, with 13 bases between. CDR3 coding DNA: TGCAGCGTTGGTAGGCAGGGGGGCACCGGGGAGCTGTTTTTT. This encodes CSVGRQGGTGELFF.

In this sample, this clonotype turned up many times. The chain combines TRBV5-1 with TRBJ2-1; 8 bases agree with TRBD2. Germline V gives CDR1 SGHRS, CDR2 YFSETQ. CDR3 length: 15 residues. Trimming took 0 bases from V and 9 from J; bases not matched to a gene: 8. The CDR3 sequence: CASSLAREGVGEQFF. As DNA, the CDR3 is TGCGCCAGCAGCTTGGCCCGGGAGGGTGTCGGTGAGCAGTTCTTC.

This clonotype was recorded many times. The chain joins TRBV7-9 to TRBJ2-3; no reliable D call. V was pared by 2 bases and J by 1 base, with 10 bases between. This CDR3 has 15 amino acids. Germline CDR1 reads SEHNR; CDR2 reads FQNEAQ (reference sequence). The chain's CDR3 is CASSLTAGRTDTQYF. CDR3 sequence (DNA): TGTGCCAGCAGCTTAACGGCCGGACGCACAGATACGCAGTATTTT.

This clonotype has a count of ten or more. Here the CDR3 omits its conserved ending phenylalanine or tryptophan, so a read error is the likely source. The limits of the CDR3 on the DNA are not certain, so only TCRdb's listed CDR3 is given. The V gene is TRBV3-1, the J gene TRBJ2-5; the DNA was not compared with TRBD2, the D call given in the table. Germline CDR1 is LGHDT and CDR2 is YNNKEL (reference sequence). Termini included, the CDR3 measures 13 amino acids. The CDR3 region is CASSTRGGDGAVL.

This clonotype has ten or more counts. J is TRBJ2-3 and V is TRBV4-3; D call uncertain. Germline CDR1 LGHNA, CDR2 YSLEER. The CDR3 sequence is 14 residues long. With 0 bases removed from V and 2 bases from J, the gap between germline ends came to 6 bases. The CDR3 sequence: CASSQDALTDTQYF. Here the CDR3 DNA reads TGCGCCAGCAGCCAAGATGCTCTCACAGATACGCAGTATTTT.

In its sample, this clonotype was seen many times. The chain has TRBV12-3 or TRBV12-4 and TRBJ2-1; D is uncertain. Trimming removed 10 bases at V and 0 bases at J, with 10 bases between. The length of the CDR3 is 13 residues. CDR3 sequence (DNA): TGTGCCACCTCTAGTAGCTCCTACAATGAGCAGTTCTTC. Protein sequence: CATSSSSYNEQFF.